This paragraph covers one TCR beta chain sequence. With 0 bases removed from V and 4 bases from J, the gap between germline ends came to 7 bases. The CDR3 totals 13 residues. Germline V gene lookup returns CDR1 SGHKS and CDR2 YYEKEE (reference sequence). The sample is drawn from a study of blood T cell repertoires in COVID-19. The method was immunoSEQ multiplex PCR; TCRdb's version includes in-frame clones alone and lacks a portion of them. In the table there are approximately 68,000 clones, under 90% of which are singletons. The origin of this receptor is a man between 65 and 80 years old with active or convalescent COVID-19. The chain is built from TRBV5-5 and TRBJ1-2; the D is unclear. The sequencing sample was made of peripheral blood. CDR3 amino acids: CASSLDAGYGYTF. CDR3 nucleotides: TGTGCCAGCAGCTTGGACGCCGGCTATGGCTACACCTTC.